The 32 T cell receptor beta chains below all came from one sample that was sequenced in a study of T-cell reconstitution after alpha-beta-depleted transplantation in children. Library preparation (for TCRbeta) was performed with unique molecular identifiers. TCRdb re-analysed the PCR reads in MiXCR, keeping a single row per CDR3 protein. The sample has more than 300,000 distinct CDR3 sequences, around 16% seen once. The sequenced sample was PBMCs, mostly from graft donor cells, obtained 360 days after TCRalphabeta/CD19-depleted stem cell transplant. Receptor source: a male patient aged 2 to 10 who had a stem cell transplant for acute lymphoblastic leukemia, so the T cells may come from the graft donor.

This clonotype was recorded at least ten times. The gene calls are TRBV18 and TRBJ1-2; the D is unclear. CDR3 length: 15 amino acids. V lost 2 bases and J lost 3, with 13 bases in between. Germline CDR1 reads KGHSH; CDR2 reads LQKENI. CDR3: CASSPTRQLYYGYTF. In DNA, the CDR3 is TGTGCCAGCTCACCAACGCGGCAGCTCTACTATGGCTACACCTTC. The variable domain in full, with the rest retrieved from reference TRBV18 and TRBJ1-2, is NAGVMQNPRHLVRRRGQEARLRCSPMKGHSHVYWYRQLPEEGLKFMVYLQKENIIDESGMPKERFSAEFPKEGPSILRIQQVVRGDSAAYFCASSPTRQLYYGYTFGSGTRLTVV.

CDR3 bases: TGTGCCATCAGTGAACGGGGTAGCTCCTACGAGCAGTACTTC. Protein: CAISERGSSYEQYF. The chain uses TRBV10-3 and TRBJ2-7, with D possibly TRBD2 on 5 matching bases. The CDR3 is made up of 14 amino acids. Trimming took 3 bases from V and 0 from J, leaving 9 bases between them. The germline V gene encodes CDR1 ENHRY and CDR2 SYGVKD.

This clonotype has only one observation. The V call is TRBV7-2, the J call TRBJ2-7, with 7 bases that match TRBD2. The germline V gene encodes CDR1 SGHTA and CDR2 FQGNSA. This CDR3 spans 16 amino acids. V lost 6 bases to trimming and J lost 3 bases; unmatched junction nucleotides: 14. The CDR3 loop reads CASRLTPLAGFYEQYF. The DNA for the CDR3 is TGTGCCAGCAGATTAACCCCCTTAGCGGGTTTCTACGAGCAGTACTTC. Drawing the rest from reference TRBV7-2 and TRBJ2-7, the complete variable domain is GAGVSQSPSNKVTEKGKDVELRCDPISGHTALYWYRQSLGQGLEFLIYFQGNSAPDKSGLPSDRFSAERTGGSVSTLTIQRTQQEDSAVYLCASRLTPLAGFYEQYFGPGTRLTVT.

This clonotype was counted ten times or more. The chain uses TRBV19 and TRBJ1-1; D unresolved. This CDR3 contains 14 residues. Trimming removed 3 bases at V and 0 bases at J, with 8 bases between. CDR1 and CDR2 (germline): LNHDA, SQIVND (reference sequence). CDR3 DNA sequence: TGTGCCAGTAGTATCCAGGCTGTGAACACTGAAGCTTTCTTT. This gives the protein CASSIQAVNTEAFF.

The chain has TRBV5-6 and TRBJ2-2; 10 bases agree with TRBD1. Germline-derived CDR1 and CDR2 are SGHDT and YYEEEE. The V segment lost 2 bases and the J segment 6 bases; nucleotides outside the gene matches: 4. The CDR3 totals 15 residues. The CDR3 DNA reads TGTGCCAGCAGCTTTTGGACAGGGGGTCCCGGGGAGCTGTTTTTT. Protein: CASSFWTGGPGELFF. Using reference TRBV5-6 and TRBJ2-2 for the parts outside the CDR3, the full variable domain is DAGVTQSPTHLIKTRGQQVTLRCSPKSGHDTVSWYQQALGQGPQFIFQYYEEEERQRGNFPDRFSGHQFPNYSSELNVNALLLGDSALYLCASSFWTGGPGELFFGEGSRLTVL.

The V gene is TRBV10-3, the J gene TRBJ2-2, with 10 bases that match TRBD1. This CDR3 is built from 15 residues. Germline CDR1 reads ENHRY; CDR2 reads SYGVKD. V dropped 6 bases and J dropped 4; count of bases not matched to a gene: 5. In DNA form, the CDR3 reads TGTGCCATCAGGGGTGACAGGGGGCGCACCGGGGAGCTGTTTTTT. This translates into CAIRGDRGRTGELFF.

This clonotype was found many times. The V call is TRBV18, the J call TRBJ2-1; no reliable D call. Per the germline V gene, CDR1 is KGHSH and CDR2 is LQKENI. This CDR3 has 11 amino acids. Trimming shortened V by 3 bases and J by 10 bases, and 7 bases separated the two germline ends. The CDR3 protein is CASSPGTEQFF. The CDR3 nucleotides are TGTGCCAGCTCACCGGGTACGGAGCAGTTCTTC.

The CDR3 bases are TGTGCCAGCAGCTGGGGGACTAGCGCGAACACCGGGGAGCTGTTTTTT. Its protein is CASSWGTSANTGELFF. V and J are TRBV5-6 and TRBJ2-2, with 10 positions matching TRBD2. This CDR3 has 16 amino acids. The junction had 2 bases not matched to a gene; V was cut back by 3 bases and J by 0 bases. Per the germline V gene, CDR1 is SGHDT and CDR2 is YYEEEE.

This clonotype was seen many times. The V gene is TRBV30, the J gene TRBJ2-6; D perhaps matches TRBD2 (6 bases). The CDR3 is made up of 14 amino acids. Germline V gene sequence: CDR1 GTSNPN, CDR2 SVGIG (reference sequence). V was pared by 4 bases and J by 0 bases, with 7 bases between. CDR3 DNA sequence: TGTGCCTGGACGCGGGACTCTGGGGCCAACGTCCTGACTTTC. This translates into CAWTRDSGANVLTF.

This CDR3 reads CSAAGAGVSYEQYF. Written as DNA, the CDR3 is TGCAGTGCTGCCGGCGCGGGAGTGAGCTACGAGCAGTACTTC. The chain combines TRBV20-1 with TRBJ2-7, with 7 nucleotides matching TRBD2. Germline loops: CDR1 DFQATT, CDR2 SNEGSKA (reference sequence). Losses at the gene ends were 5 bases for V and 3 bases for J; bases not matched to a gene: 10. This CDR3 spans 14 amino acids.

This clonotype was found a few times. The rearrangement uses TRBV30 and TRBJ2-7; TRBD2 agrees at 8 bases. CDR3 size: 13 residues. The V and J ends lost 2 bases and 2 bases, in that order; junction bases with no gene match: 2. Germline CDR1 reads GTSNPN; CDR2 reads SVGIG (reference sequence). The CDR3, as DNA: TGTGCCTGGAGTACTAGCGGCCCCTACGAGCAGTACTTC. Its protein is CAWSTSGPYEQYF.

In DNA form, the CDR3 reads TGTGCCATCGGCCGCCGGGACAGGGATTTAACCGGGGAGCTGTTTTTT. It encodes CAIGRRDRDLTGELFF. V gene TRBV10-3 combines with J gene TRBJ2-2; TRBD1 aligns across 9 bases. J lost 5 bases, V lost 8 bases, and 12 bases had no gene match. The CDR3 is 16 amino acids. Germline CDR1 ENHRY, CDR2 SYGVKD.

The chain carries TRBV6-5 and TRBJ2-7; 8 nucleotides match TRBD1. The germline V gene has CDR1 MNHEY and CDR2 SVGAGI. The CDR3 has 15 residues. The trim removed 0 bases at V and 4 bases at J, leaving 5 bases unmatched. CDR3 bases: TGTGCCAGCAGTTACTCCGGGACAGGACCTTACGAGCAGTACTTC. This sequence encodes CASSYSGTGPYEQYF.

This sequence joins TRBV18 and TRBJ2-1, with D tentatively TRBD2 (6 bases). V lost 1 base, J lost 10 bases, and 20 bases lay in between. The germline gives CDR1 KGHSH, CDR2 LQKENI. This CDR3 is built from 16 residues. The CDR3, as DNA: TGTGCCAGCTCACCACGGGGCCAAGCGGGTAAAGGAGAGCAGTTCTTC. Its protein product is CASSPRGQAGKGEQFF.

The V and J genes are TRBV11-2 and TRBJ2-2; no clear D gene. Trimming stripped 5 bases from V and 7 bases from J, with 20 bases between. This CDR3 contains 16 residues. The germline V gene has CDR1 SGHAT and CDR2 FQNNGV. The CDR3 DNA follows: TGTGCCAGCAGCCCCCAATATATTATCAGCGTCGGGGAGCTGTTTTTT. Translating it yields CASSPQYIISVGELFF.

The chain is built from TRBV10-2 and TRBJ1-1; D is uncertain. Per the germline V gene, CDR1 is WSHSY and CDR2 is SAAADI. The CDR3 has 15 amino acids. Trimming removed 3 bases at V and 1 base at J, with 12 bases between. The chain's CDR3 is CASSDRSVGNTEAFF. In nucleotides, the CDR3 is TGCGCCAGCAGTGATAGGTCCGTGGGGAACACTGAAGCTTTCTTT.

This clonotype was picked up a small number of times. The chain employs TRBV20-1 and TRBJ2-7; TRBD1 agrees at 7 bases. Trimming cost V 3 bases and J 4 bases; bases outside gene matches: 3. Germline assignment: CDR1 DFQATT and CDR2 SNEGSKA (reference sequence). The CDR3 length is 12 residues. The CDR3 protein is CSASQGQYEQYF. The CDR3 DNA reads TGCAGTGCTAGCCAGGGACAGTACGAGCAGTACTTC.

The sample holds many counts of this clonotype. The chain joins TRBV12-3 or TRBV12-4 to TRBJ2-2; tentative D call: TRBD2 (6 bases). CDR3 length equals 15 residues. V lost 3 bases, J lost 6 bases, and 14 bases lay in between. CDR3: CASSFSRGSAGELFF. The DNA for the CDR3 is TGTGCCAGCAGTTTCTCGCGGGGATCAGCCGGGGAGCTGTTTTTT.

On this clonotype itself: The junction departs from the called germline gene at one end, perhaps through a read error. J is TRBJ2-1 and V is TRBV7-7, with TRBD1 as a possible D gene (6 bases). CDR1 and CDR2 from the germline V gene are SSHAT and FNYEAQ (reference sequence). The CDR3 is made up of 13 amino acids. The chain's CDR3 is CASSGDRNDEQFF. DNA for the CDR3: TGTGCTAGCAGCGGAGACAGGAACGATGAGCAGTTCTTC.

Many counts were recorded for this clonotype. This chain joins TRBV2 and TRBJ2-1; D call uncertain. Looked up from germline, CDR1 is SNHLY and CDR2 is FYNNEI. V lost 1 base and J lost 6, with 13 bases in between. This CDR3 has 15 amino acids. Here the CDR3 reads CASSEGLGLSNEQFF. CDR3 nucleotides: TGTGCCAGCAGTGAAGGGTTGGGCCTTTCCAATGAGCAGTTCTTC.

This clonotype has more than one count but fewer than ten. This sequence joins TRBV20-1 and TRBJ1-2, with D perhaps matching TRBD1 (5 bases). This CDR3 region has 11 residues. Germline assignment: CDR1 DFQATT and CDR2 SNEGSKA (reference sequence). With 5 bases removed from V and 6 bases from J, the gap between germline ends came to 10 bases. CDR3: CSARQTNGYTF. The CDR3 coding sequence is TGCAGTGCTCGACAGACCAATGGCTACACCTTC.

The CDR3 sequence is CASSQVVQGVYSGANVLTF. Written as DNA, the CDR3 is TGCGCCAGCAGCCAAGTCGTCCAGGGCGTATACTCTGGGGCCAACGTCCTGACTTTC. The chain uses TRBV4-1 and TRBJ2-6, with D perhaps TRBD1 (5 bases). Trimming removed 1 base from V and 0 bases from J, with 16 bases in between. The germline V gene encodes CDR1 MGHRA and CDR2 YSYEKL. The CDR3 loop spans 19 amino acids.

This chain uses TRBV6-2 or TRBV6-3 with TRBJ2-1; possibly TRBD1 for D (6 bases). The ends were cut back, 6 bases at V and 7 bases at J, with 13 bases in the middle. The length of the CDR3 is 13 residues. Per germline, CDR1 MNHEY and CDR2 SVGEGT. The CDR3 region is CASSDRLWNEQFF. For the CDR3, the DNA is TGTGCCAGCAGCGACAGGCTTTGGAATGAGCAGTTCTTC.

This clonotype was observed a few times. This chain links TRBV29-1 with TRBJ2-7; D may correspond to TRBD1 or TRBD2 (5 bases each). The germline CDR1 and CDR2 sequences are SQVTM and ANQGSEA. The V end was cut by 1 base, the J end by 3 bases, with 16 bases between. The length of the CDR3 is 15 residues. DNA of the CDR3: TGCAGCGTTGAAGGAGAGCCGGGACCGTTCTACGAGCAGTACTTC. Amino acids: CSVEGEPGPFYEQYF.

The sample holds many counts of this clonotype. The J gene is TRBJ2-1, the V gene TRBV20-1; D uncertain. The V and J ends lost 8 bases and 3 bases respectively, with 8 bases between them. Per the germline V gene, CDR1 is DFQATT and CDR2 is SNEGSKA (reference sequence). The CDR3 sequence is 11 residues long. The CDR3 here is CSRQHYNEQFF. The CDR3 region has the DNA TGCAGTCGGCAGCACTACAATGAGCAGTTCTTC.

This clonotype has at least ten counts. V gene TRBV5-1 combines with J gene TRBJ2-3, with D tentatively TRBD2 (6 bases). Germline V gene sequence: CDR1 SGHRS, CDR2 YFSETQ. The V and J ends lost 4 bases and 5 bases respectively, with 11 bases between them. This CDR3 contains 13 residues. The CDR3 bases are TGCGCCAGCAGCGTGGGACTCCTAGATACGCAGTATTTT. It translates to CASSVGLLDTQYF. The full variable domain, with the rest looked up from reference TRBV5-1 and TRBJ2-3, is KAGVTQTPRYLIKTRGQQVTLSCSPISGHRSVSWYQQTPGQGLQFLFEYFSETQRNKGNFPGRFSGRQFSNSRSEMNVSTLELGDSALYLCASSVGLLDTQYFGPGTRLTVL.

This clonotype was counted only a few times. The J gene is TRBJ2-2, the V gene TRBV4-3; D is possibly TRBD1 (5 bases). With 4 bases removed from V and 8 bases from J, the gap between germline ends came to 14 bases. This CDR3 spans 14 amino acids. Germline V gene data show CDR1 as LGHNA and CDR2 as YSLEER. The CDR3 sequence is CASSLGPLEGELFF. The CDR3 coding sequence is TGCGCCAGCAGCCTGGGGCCTCTTGAAGGGGAGCTGTTTTTT.

In its sample, this clonotype was seen a few times. The rearrangement joins TRBV29-1 to TRBJ1-1, with 8 nucleotides matching TRBD1. Per the germline V gene, CDR1 is SQVTM and CDR2 is ANQGSEA. Trimming took 1 base from V and 3 from J; bases not matched to a gene: 19. CDR3 size: 19 residues. The DNA for the CDR3 is TGCAGCGTTGAAGGGTTGCAGGGGGCGTTTGTTTTCGGGGACACTGAAGCTTTCTTT. Translated, it gives CSVEGLQGAFVFGDTEAFF.

The rearrangement joins TRBV6-1 to TRBJ2-7; possibly TRBD1 for D (6 bases). Germline V gene lookup returns CDR1 MNHNS and CDR2 SASEGT. There are 14 residues in the CDR3. The germline V and J ends were trimmed by 7 bases and 5 bases, with 18 bases remaining between them. CDR3 sequence reads: CASIEDRRNNEQYF. CDR3 in DNA: TGTGCCAGCATCGAGGACAGAAGGAACAACGAGCAGTACTTC.

The chain combines TRBV20-1 with TRBJ2-5; D ambiguous. Germline CDR1 and CDR2: DFQATT and SNEGSKA (reference sequence). V lost 3 bases, J lost 2 bases, and 7 bases lay in between. CDR3 length: 12 residues. Here the CDR3 reads CSASASQETQYF. The CDR3 coding sequence is TGCAGTGCTAGTGCGAGTCAAGAGACCCAGTACTTC.

This clonotype has at least ten counts. The rearrangement joins TRBV10-3 to TRBJ2-1; D gene ambiguous. The germline V gene encodes CDR1 ENHRY and CDR2 SYGVKD. The CDR3 is 12 residues long. V shed 6 bases and J shed 9 bases, with 12 bases lying between them. DNA of the CDR3: TGTGCCATCAGGCCGGGCAGAGGTGAGCAGTTCTTC. It codes for CAIRPGRGEQFF.

This clonotype turned up a few times. The V and J genes are TRBV7-8 and TRBJ2-1; TRBD2 might be the D (7 bases). CDR1 is SGHVS, CDR2 FQNEAQ, per germline. The CDR3 runs 16 residues. V gave up 2 bases and J gave up 5 bases, with 16 bases separating them. CDR3 amino acids: CASSLLGGGNNNEQFF. Here the CDR3 DNA reads TGTGCCAGCAGCTTATTAGGGGGGGGGAATAACAATGAGCAGTTCTTC.